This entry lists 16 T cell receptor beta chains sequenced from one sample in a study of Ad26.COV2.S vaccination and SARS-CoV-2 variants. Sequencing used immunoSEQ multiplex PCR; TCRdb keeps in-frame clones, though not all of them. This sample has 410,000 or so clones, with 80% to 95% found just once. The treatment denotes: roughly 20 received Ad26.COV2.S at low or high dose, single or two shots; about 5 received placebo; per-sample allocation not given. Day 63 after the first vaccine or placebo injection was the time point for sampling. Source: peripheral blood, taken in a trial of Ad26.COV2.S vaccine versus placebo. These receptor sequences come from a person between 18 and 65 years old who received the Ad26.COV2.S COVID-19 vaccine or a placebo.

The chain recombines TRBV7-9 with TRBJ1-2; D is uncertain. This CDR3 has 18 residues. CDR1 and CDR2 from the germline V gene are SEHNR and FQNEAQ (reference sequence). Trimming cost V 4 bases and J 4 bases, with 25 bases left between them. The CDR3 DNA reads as TGTGCCAGCAGCTCTACACGAGAGACGTATCCCCGAACCTATGGCTACACCTTC. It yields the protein CASSSTRETYPRTYGYTF.

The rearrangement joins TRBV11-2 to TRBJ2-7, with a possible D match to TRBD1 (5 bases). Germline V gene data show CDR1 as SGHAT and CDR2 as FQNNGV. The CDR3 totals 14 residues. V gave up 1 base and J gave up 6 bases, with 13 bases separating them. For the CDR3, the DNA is TGTGCCAGCAGCTTAGTTCAGGGTAATTCCGAGCAGTACTTC. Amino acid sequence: CASSLVQGNSEQYF.

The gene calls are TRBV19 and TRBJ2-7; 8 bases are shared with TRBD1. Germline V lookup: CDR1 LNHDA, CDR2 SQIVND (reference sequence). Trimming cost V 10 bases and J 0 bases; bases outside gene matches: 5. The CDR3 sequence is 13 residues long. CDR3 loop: CATRQGISYEQYF. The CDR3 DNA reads TGTGCCACCCGACAGGGGATCTCCTACGAGCAGTACTTC.

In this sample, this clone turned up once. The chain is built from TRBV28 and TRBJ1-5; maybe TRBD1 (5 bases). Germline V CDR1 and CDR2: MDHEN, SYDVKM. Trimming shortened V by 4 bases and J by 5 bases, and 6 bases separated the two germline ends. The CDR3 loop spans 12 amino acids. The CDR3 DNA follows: TGTGCCAGCAGTTCGGGGGATCAGCCCCAGCATTTT. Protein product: CASSSGDQPQHF.

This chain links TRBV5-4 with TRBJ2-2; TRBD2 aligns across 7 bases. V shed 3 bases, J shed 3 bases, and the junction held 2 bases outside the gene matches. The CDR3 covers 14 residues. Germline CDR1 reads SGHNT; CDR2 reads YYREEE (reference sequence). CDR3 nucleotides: TGTGCCAGCAGCTCGGGACTATACACCGGGGAGCTGTTTTTT. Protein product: CASSSGLYTGELFF.

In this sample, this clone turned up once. CDR3 DNA: TGCAGCGCATTCACTATCTCTGGAAACACCATATATTTT. It specifies CSAFTISGNTIYF. The chain recombines TRBV29-1 with TRBJ1-3; no clear D. V was pared by 7 bases and J by 0 bases, with 10 bases between. CDR1 and CDR2 (germline): SQVTM, ANQGSEA. The CDR3 contains 13 residues.

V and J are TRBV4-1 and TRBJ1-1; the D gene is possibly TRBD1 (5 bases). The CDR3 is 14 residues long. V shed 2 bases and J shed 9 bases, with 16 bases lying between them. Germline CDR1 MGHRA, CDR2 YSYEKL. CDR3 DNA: TGCGCCAGCAGCCAACCTGGGGCATATTGGCAAGCTTTCTTT. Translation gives CASSQPGAYWQAFF.

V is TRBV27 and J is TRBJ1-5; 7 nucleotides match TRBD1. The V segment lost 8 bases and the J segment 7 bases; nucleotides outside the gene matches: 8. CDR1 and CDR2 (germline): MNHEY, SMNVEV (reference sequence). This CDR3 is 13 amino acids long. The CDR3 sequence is CASGRGKEQPQHF. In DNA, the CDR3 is TGTGCCAGCGGCAGGGGGAAGGAACAGCCCCAGCATTTT.

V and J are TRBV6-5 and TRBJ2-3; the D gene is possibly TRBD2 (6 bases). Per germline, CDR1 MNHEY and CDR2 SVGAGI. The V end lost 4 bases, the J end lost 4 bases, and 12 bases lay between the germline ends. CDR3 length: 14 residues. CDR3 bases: TGTGCCAGCAGTTTGGGACGGAGGGCAGATACGCAGTATTTT. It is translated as CASSLGRRADTQYF.

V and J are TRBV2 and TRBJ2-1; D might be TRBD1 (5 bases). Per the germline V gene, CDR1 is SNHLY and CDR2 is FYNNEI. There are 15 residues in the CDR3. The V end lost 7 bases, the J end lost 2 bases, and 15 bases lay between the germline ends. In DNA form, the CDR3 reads TGTGCCAGCACGTTAGGGGTGGGGCCCTACAATGAGCAGTTCTTC. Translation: CASTLGVGPYNEQFF.

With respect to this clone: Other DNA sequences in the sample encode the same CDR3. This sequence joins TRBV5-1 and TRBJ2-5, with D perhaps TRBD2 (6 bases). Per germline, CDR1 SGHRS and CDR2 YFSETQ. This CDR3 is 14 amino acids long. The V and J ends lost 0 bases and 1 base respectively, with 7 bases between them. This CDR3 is CASSLGDSQETQYF. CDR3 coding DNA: TGCGCCAGCAGCTTGGGGGACTCCCAAGAGACCCAGTACTTC.

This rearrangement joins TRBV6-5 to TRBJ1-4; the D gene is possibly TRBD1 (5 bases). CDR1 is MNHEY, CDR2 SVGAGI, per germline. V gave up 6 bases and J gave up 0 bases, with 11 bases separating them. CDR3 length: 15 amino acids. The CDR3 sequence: CASRGRVATNEKLFF. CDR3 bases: TGTGCCAGCAGGGGCAGGGTTGCAACTAATGAAAAACTGTTTTTT.

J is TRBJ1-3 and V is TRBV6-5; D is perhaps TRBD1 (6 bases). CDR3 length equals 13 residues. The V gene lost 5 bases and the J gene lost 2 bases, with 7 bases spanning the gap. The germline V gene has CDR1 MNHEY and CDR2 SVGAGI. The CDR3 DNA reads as TGTGCCAGCAGTACAGGGACTGGAAACACCATATATTTT. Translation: CASSTGTGNTIYF.

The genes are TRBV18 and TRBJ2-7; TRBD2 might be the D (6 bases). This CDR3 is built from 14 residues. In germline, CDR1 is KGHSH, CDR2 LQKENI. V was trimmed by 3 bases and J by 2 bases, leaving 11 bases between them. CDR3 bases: TGTGCCAGCTCACCGGGGACTGGAACCTACGAGCAGTACTTC. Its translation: CASSPGTGTYEQYF. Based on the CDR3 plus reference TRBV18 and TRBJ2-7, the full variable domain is NAGVMQNPRHLVRRRGQEARLRCSPMKGHSHVYWYRQLPEEGLKFMVYLQKENIIDESGMPKERFSAEFPKEGPSILRIQQVVRGDSAAYFCASSPGTGTYEQYFGPGTRLTVT.

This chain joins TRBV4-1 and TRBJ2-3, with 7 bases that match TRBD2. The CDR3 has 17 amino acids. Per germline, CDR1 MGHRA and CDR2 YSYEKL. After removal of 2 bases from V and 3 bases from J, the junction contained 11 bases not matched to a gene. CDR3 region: CASSQPPRWGGTDTQYF. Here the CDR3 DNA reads TGCGCCAGCAGCCAACCCCCCAGGTGGGGGGGTACAGATACGCAGTATTTT.

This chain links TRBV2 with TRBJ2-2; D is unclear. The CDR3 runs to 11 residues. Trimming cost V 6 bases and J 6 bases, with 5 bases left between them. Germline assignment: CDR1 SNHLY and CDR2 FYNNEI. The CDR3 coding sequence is TGTGCCAGCAGGGCAGCCGGGGAGCTGTTTTTT. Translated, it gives CASRAAGELFF.